This paragraph covers one TCR beta chain sequence. Its cognate antigen is unknown. The sample originates from a study of CD8+ T cells in alopecia areata. About the study: Patients in the treated group were given tofacitinib by mouth, 5 to 10 mg twice a day. Study-wide results and caveats: Whereas mice showed it more clearly, TCR sharing across patients was murkier, possibly because of HLA. Sequencing of scalp samples also includes resident alphabeta T cells from normal skin.

cDNA prepared by RNA extraction and subsequent reverse transcription served as the template for sequencing. Assay: immunoSEQ multiplex PCR; the TCRdb copy retains only in-frame clones and omits some. The sample lists 5,600 or so clones; about 71% were seen once. Looked up from germline, CDR1 is ENHRY and CDR2 is SYGVKD. Trimming at V came to 7 bases and at J to 3 bases, leaving 6 bases not matched to a gene. The CDR3 extends over 14 amino acids. Treatment in this sample: oral pan-JAK inhibitor, 5-10 mg twice daily. Lesional scalp punch biopsies and peripheral blood were collected from alopecia areata patients.

The sequence was collected from a human donor with alopecia areata. The sample was skin, taken at week 24, from a patient treated with tofacitinib. The V gene is TRBV10-3, the J gene TRBJ2-1, with 7 positions matching TRBD1. DNA for the CDR3: TGTGCCATCAATAAAGGACAGGTCTACAATGAGCAGTTCTTC. Encoded protein: CAINKGQVYNEQFF.